Listed below are T cell receptor beta chains from one sample, sequenced in a study of regulatory T cells in long-lasting Graves disease. TCRdb fed the multiplex PCR reads into MiXCR, producing one record per CDR3 protein. In the table there are 550,000 to 600,000 distinct CDR3 sequences, 15% to 20% of which are singletons. The same sample was also studied in work on T cells in Graves' hyperthyroidism and ophthalmopathy.

Sample: peripheral blood mononuclear cells (PBMCs), taken at new diagnosis, from a patient treated with antithyroid drugs. The receptors originated from a man younger than 30 with Graves disease. Both conserved end residues are part of each CDR3. Each record gives: V gene, CDR3 length, D gene, J gene, clone size, CDR3 protein, CDR3 DNA. The D gene is left open where the match is weak. A row's size may be missing; if present it is once, few, many or a size class.

TRBV5-1,16,TRBD1,TRBJ2-7,few,CASSLVELDRAHEQYF,TGCGCCAGCAGCTTGGTGGAGTTGGACAGGGCCCACGAGCAGTACTTC
TRBV20-1,12,-,TRBJ2-5,few,CSARVREEAQYF,TGCAGTGCTAGAGTCAGGGAAGAGGCCCAGTACTTC
TRBV20-1,14,TRBD1,TRBJ1-5,-,CSAVRTGGGQPQHF,TGCAGTGCCGTACGGACAGGGGGCGGACAGCCCCAGCATTTT
TRBV5-1,15,TRBD2,TRBJ2-1,few,CASSSPTSGSWEQFF,TGCGCCAGCAGCTCCCCGACTAGCGGGAGTTGGGAGCAGTTCTTC
TRBV25-1,15,TRBD2,TRBJ2-1,few,CASSRGAGGYNEQFF,TGTGCCAGCAGCCGAGGGGCGGGAGGGTACAATGAGCAGTTCTTC
TRBV7-9,14,TRBD1,TRBJ1-6,-,CASSLQGALSPLHF,TGTGCCAGCAGCTTGCAGGGGGCTCTTTCACCCCTCCACTTT
TRBV13,14,-,TRBJ2-7,-,CASNRRASSYETYF,TGTGCCAGCAACAGACGGGCTAGTTCCTACGAGACGTACTTC
TRBV28,14,TRBD1,TRBJ2-7,many,CASRLQGGNYEQYF,TGTGCCAGCAGATTACAGGGGGGAAATTACGAGCAGTACTTC
TRBV20-1,12,-,TRBJ1-2,-,CSGETGNYGYTF,TGCAGCGGCGAGACAGGAAACTATGGCTACACCTTC
TRBV6-1,16,-,TRBJ2-2,many,CASSAEAGLNTGELFF,TGTGCCAGCAGTGCCGAGGCAGGGTTGAACACCGGGGAGCTGTTTTTT
TRBV6-1,16,-,TRBJ1-5,-,CASIKTFGDAGQPQHF,TGTGCCAGCATTAAAACCTTCGGGGACGCGGGTCAGCCCCAGCATTTT
TRBV4-1,13,-,TRBJ2-7,-,CASSQAFGYEQYF,TGCGCCAGCAGCCAAGCCTTCGGGTACGAGCAGTACTTC
TRBV14,15,-,TRBJ2-5,-,CASSQDEGGRETQYF,TGTGCCAGCAGCCAAGATGAAGGAGGGAGGGAGACCCAGTACTTC
TRBV27,15,TRBD2,TRBJ2-7,many,CASSYSKAGDYEQYF,TGTGCCAGCAGTTATAGTAAGGCGGGGGACTACGAGCAGTACTTC
TRBV6-1,16,-,TRBJ1-1,-,CASSVRRRNMNTEAFF,TGTGCCAGCAGTGTCCGACGCAGGAACATGAACACTGAAGCTTTCTTT
TRBV7-6,16,TRBD1,TRBJ2-5,-,CASSLASRGHQETQYF,TGTGCCAGCAGCTTAGCGTCAAGGGGGCACCAAGAGACCCAGTACTTC
TRBV11-2,13,-,TRBJ2-3,many,CASSLDSADTQYF,TGTGCCAGCAGCTTAGACTCGGCAGATACGCAGTATTTT
TRBV20-1,12,-,TRBJ1-1,few,CSAPQGSPEAFF,TGCAGTGCCCCCCAGGGGAGCCCTGAAGCTTTCTTT
TRBV9,13,-,TRBJ1-1,many,CASSVGGQPEAFF,TGTGCCAGCAGCGTAGGGGGCCAACCTGAAGCTTTCTTT
TRBV12-3/TRBV12-4,18,TRBD1,TRBJ2-3,many,CASSQPAKGQVITDTQYF,TGTGCCAGCAGCCAGCCAGCAAAGGGACAGGTTATCACAGATACGCAGTATTTT
TRBV3-1,15,TRBD1,TRBJ2-1,few,CASSQDTGGYNEQFF,TGTGCCAGCAGCCAAGATACAGGGGGCTACAATGAGCAGTTCTTC
TRBV27,15,-,TRBJ1-5,many,CASSSPSRGNQPQHF,TGTGCCAGCAGTTCCCCCTCGAGGGGCAATCAGCCCCAGCATTTT
TRBV13,15,-,TRBJ2-3,many,CASSPRRSGTDTQYF,TGTGCCAGCAGCCCCCGAAGGAGCGGCACAGATACGCAGTATTTT
TRBV30,17,TRBD2,TRBJ2-1,many,CAWRVHGLAGGYNEQFF,TGTGCCTGGAGGGTTCACGGACTAGCGGGAGGATACAATGAGCAGTTCTTC
TRBV9,15,TRBD1,TRBJ2-7,-,CASSVDGTGVYEQYF,TGTGCCAGCAGCGTAGACGGGACAGGGGTCTACGAGCAGTACTTC
TRBV7-9,16,-,TRBJ2-1,few,CASSPRGGPGGREQFF,TGTGCCAGCAGCCCTCGCGGGGGCCCCGGGGGTCGTGAGCAGTTCTTC
TRBV7-2,17,TRBD2,TRBJ2-5,-,CASSSLGTSGRGETQYF,TGTGCCAGCAGCTCCCTAGGGACTAGCGGGAGAGGAGAGACCCAGTACTTC
TRBV11-2,14,-,TRBJ2-7,many,CASRTGRGSYEQYF,TGTGCCAGCAGGACAGGAAGGGGTTCCTACGAGCAGTACTTC
TRBV4-1,15,TRBD1,TRBJ2-5,many,CASSHLWTGGKTQYF,TGCGCCAGCAGCCATCTTTGGACAGGGGGAAAGACCCAGTACTTC
TRBV5-1,13,-,TRBJ2-7,few,CTSSPLHRYEQYF,TGCACCAGCAGTCCGCTCCATCGGTACGAGCAGTACTTC
TRBV30,14,-,TRBJ2-7,many,CAWGTGLGSYEQYF,TGTGCCTGGGGGACGGGACTGGGCTCCTACGAGCAGTACTTC
TRBV9,17,-,TRBJ2-1,few,CASSVVRGTASYNEQFF,TGTGCCAGCAGCGTCGTTCGCGGGACAGCCTCCTACAATGAGCAGTTCTTC
TRBV28,15,-,TRBJ1-3,many,CASSLVTSFGNTIYF,TGTGCCAGCAGTTTGGTGACATCTTTCGGAAACACCATATATTTT
TRBV28,14,-,TRBJ1-5,few,CASSLLGYNQPQHF,TGTGCCAGCAGTTTGTTAGGGTACAATCAGCCCCAGCATTTT
TRBV28,15,-,TRBJ1-6,-,CASSLGLLGEAPLHF,TGTGCCAGCAGCTTAGGTCTTTTAGGAGAGGCACCCCTCCACTTT
TRBV9,14,-,TRBJ1-1,-,CASSVVDGNTEAFF,TGTGCCAGCAGCGTAGTTGACGGGAACACTGAAGCTTTCTTT
TRBV12-5,17,-,TRBJ1-2,few,CASGPYGASSSNYGYTF,TGTGCTAGTGGACCCTACGGGGCTTCGAGCTCTAACTATGGCTACACCTTC
TRBV28,16,-,TRBJ2-3,many,CASSFIPDPVTDTQYF,TGTGCCAGCAGTTTTATCCCCGACCCTGTTACAGATACGCAGTATTTT
TRBV6-5,16,TRBD1,TRBJ1-1,many,CASSYPPGQLNTEAFF,TGTGCCAGCAGTTACCCTCCGGGACAGCTGAACACTGAAGCTTTCTTT
TRBV6-5,13,-,TRBJ1-5,-,CASSYLPNQPQHF,TGTGCCAGCAGTTACTTACCCAATCAGCCCCAGCATTTT
TRBV27,14,-,TRBJ2-3,many,CASSLTGNTDTQYF,TGTGCCAGCAGTTTGACGGGCAACACAGATACGCAGTATTTT
TRBV20-1,16,TRBD1,TRBJ1-2,-,CSASTGQDLANYGYTF,TGCAGTGCTAGTACGGGACAGGACCTAGCTAACTATGGCTACACCTTC
TRBV3-1,15,-,TRBJ2-5,many,CASSPYRALQETQYF,TGTGCCAGCAGCCCGTACAGAGCCCTACAAGAGACCCAGTACTTC
TRBV29-1,14,-,TRBJ2-5,-,CSVSRGPSKAFQYF,TGCAGCGTTTCTAGGGGTCCTAGTAAGGCTTTCCAGTACTTC